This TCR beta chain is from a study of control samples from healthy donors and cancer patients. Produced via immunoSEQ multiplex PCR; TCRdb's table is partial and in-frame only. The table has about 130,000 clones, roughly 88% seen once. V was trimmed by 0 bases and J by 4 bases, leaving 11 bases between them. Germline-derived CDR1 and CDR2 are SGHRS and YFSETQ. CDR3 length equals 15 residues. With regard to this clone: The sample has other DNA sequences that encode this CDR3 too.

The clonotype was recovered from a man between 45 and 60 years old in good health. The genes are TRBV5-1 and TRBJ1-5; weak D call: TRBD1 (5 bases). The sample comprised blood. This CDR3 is CASSLDTGGNQPQHF. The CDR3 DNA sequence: TGCGCCAGCAGCTTGGATACAGGAGGGAATCAGCCCCAGCATTTT.